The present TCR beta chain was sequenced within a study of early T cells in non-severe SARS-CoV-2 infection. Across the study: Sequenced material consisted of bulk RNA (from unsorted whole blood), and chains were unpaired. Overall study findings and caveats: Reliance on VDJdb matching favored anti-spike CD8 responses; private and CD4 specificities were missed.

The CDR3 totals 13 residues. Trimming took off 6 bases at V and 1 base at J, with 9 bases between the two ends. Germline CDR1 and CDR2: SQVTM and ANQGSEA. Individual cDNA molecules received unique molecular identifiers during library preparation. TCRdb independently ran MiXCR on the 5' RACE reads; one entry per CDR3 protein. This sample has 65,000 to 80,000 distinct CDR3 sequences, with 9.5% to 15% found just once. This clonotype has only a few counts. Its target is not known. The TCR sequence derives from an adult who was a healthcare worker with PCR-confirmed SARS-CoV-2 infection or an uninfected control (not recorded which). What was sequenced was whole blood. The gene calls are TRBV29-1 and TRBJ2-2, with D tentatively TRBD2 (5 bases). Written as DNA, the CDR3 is TGCAGCGTGGAGGCAGGGAACACCGGGGAGCTGTTTTTT. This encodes CSVEAGNTGELFF.